These 27 T cell receptor beta chains originate from one sample sequenced in a study of blood T cells in healthy people across ages (dated by TCRdb to between 2014 and 2016). Library method: 5' RACE. Sequencing took place on an Illumina HiSeq 2500. A second PCR of roughly 6 to 11 cycles was run with a J-beta primer mix and a sample-barcoded 5' primer. TCRdb reprocessing: public reads trimmed at Q25 with fastp, clones called with MiXCR, in-frame beta chains kept. One record per CDR3 amino acid sequence lists the most common genes and DNA. The sample data list approximately 1.5 million distinct CDR3 sequences, and 30% to 40% of these were observed just once. The ten largest clones take up roughly 12% of the sample. Sequenced: blood. The receptor source for this set is a woman between 25 and 40 years old in good health.

V is TRBV7-9 and J is TRBJ1-1, with 8 positions matching TRBD1. The V gene end was trimmed by 5 bases and the J gene end by 4 bases; junction bases not matched to a gene: 9. CDR1 SEHNR and CDR2 FQNEAQ come from the germline V gene (reference sequence). The CDR3 has 15 residues. CDR3 nucleotide sequence: TGTGCCAGCAGCACCAAACAGGGGGTTGGCACTGAAGCTTTCTTT. This sequence encodes CASSTKQGVGTEAFF.

V is TRBV24-1 and J is TRBJ2-5; maybe TRBD2 (5 bases). The J call is doubtful: the DNA matches TRBJ2-7 better. The CDR3 is 13 residues long. Germline loops: CDR1 KGHDR, CDR2 SFDVKD. In DNA form, the CDR3 reads TGTGCCACCAGTGCACCGGGGAACTACGAGCAGTACTTC. It codes for CATSAPGNYEQYF.

This clonotype was observed a handful of times. This chain connects TRBV5-1 to TRBJ2-1, with 7 bases aligning to TRBD1. The CDR3 has 16 residues. Germline V gene lookup returns CDR1 SGHRS and CDR2 YFSETQ. V trimming: 0 bases; J trimming: 2 bases; junction bases outside the gene matches: 5. CDR3 residues: CASSLGDRTPYNEQFF. The CDR3 DNA follows: TGCGCCAGCAGCTTGGGGGACAGAACCCCCTACAATGAGCAGTTCTTC.

In its sample, this clonotype was seen a few times. This chain joins TRBV29-1 and TRBJ2-5; D is perhaps TRBD2 (5 bases). Germline V CDR1 and CDR2: SQVTM, ANQGSEA. This CDR3 region has 12 residues. V lost 2 bases and J lost 4, with 8 bases in between. The chain's CDR3 is CSVETRRETQYF. The CDR3 region has the DNA TGCAGCGTTGAAACTAGGCGAGAGACCCAGTACTTC.

This clonotype was found a few times. The chain couples TRBV9 to TRBJ2-5; maybe TRBD1 (6 bases). CDR1 SGDLS and CDR2 YYNGEE come from the germline V gene. Between the trimmed V and J ends, which lost 0 bases and 2 bases, there was a span of 11 bases. This CDR3 contains 15 residues. The CDR3 loop reads CASSVGGTRQETQYF. The DNA of the CDR3 is TGTGCCAGCAGCGTAGGGGGGACACGTCAAGAGACCCAGTACTTC.

This chain joins TRBV27 and TRBJ2-3, with D possibly being TRBD1 (6 bases). The length of the CDR3 is 14 residues. Trimming shortened V by 8 bases and J by 0 bases, and 12 bases separated the two germline ends. Germline V CDR1 and CDR2: MNHEY, SMNVEV (reference sequence). The CDR3, as DNA: TGTGCCAGCTTAGACAGGTTTAGCACAGATACGCAGTATTTT. Translated, it gives CASLDRFSTDTQYF.

This clonotype was picked up a small number of times. The V call is TRBV2, the J call TRBJ2-7; D might be TRBD1 (6 bases). Trimming removed 3 bases from V and 4 bases from J, with 10 bases in between. The CDR3 length is 13 residues. CDR1 is SNHLY, CDR2 FYNNEI, per germline. CDR3: CASSDRGPYEQYF. CDR3 bases: TGTGCCAGCAGTGACAGGGGCCCGTACGAGCAGTACTTC.

This clonotype was seen more than once but under ten times. The genes are TRBV3-1 and TRBJ2-1, with 9 nucleotides matching TRBD1. J was trimmed by 7 bases and V by 3 bases; bases with no gene match: 7. Germline assignment: CDR1 LGHDT and CDR2 YNNKEL (reference sequence). This CDR3 contains 15 residues. As DNA, the CDR3 is TGTGCCAGCAGCCATGAGCGACAGGGGGAAAATGAGCAGTTCTTC. Protein product: CASSHERQGENEQFF.

The chain links TRBV5-1 to TRBJ2-5, with 7 bases matching TRBD1. Germline CDR1 reads SGHRS; CDR2 reads YFSETQ. The CDR3 is 15 amino acids. Losses at the gene ends were 3 bases for V and 11 bases for J; bases not matched to a gene: 16. The CDR3 reads CASSSQGVGMDGQYF. CDR3 coding DNA: TGCGCCAGCAGCTCGCAGGGGGTCGGCATGGATGGGCAGTACTTC.

This sequence joins TRBV5-6 and TRBJ2-7, with 10 positions matching TRBD1. The germline gives CDR1 SGHDT, CDR2 YYEEEE. V lost 3 bases, J lost 5 bases, and 2 bases stayed unmatched. The CDR3 is made up of 13 amino acids. CDR3: CASSWDRGDEQYF. The CDR3 DNA reads TGTGCCAGCAGCTGGGACAGGGGTGACGAGCAGTACTTC. Combining the CDR3 with reference TRBV5-6 and TRBJ2-7 gives the whole variable domain DAGVTQSPTHLIKTRGQQVTLRCSPKSGHDTVSWYQQALGQGPQFIFQYYEEEERQRGNFPDRFSGHQFPNYSSELNVNALLLGDSALYLCASSWDRGDEQYFGPGTRLTVT.

This chain joins TRBV13 and TRBJ1-1; TRBD1 matches 7 bases. CDR3 length: 16 amino acids. V shed 5 bases and J 0 bases; nucleotides not matched to a gene: 9. Germline-derived CDR1 and CDR2 are PRHDT and FYEKMQ (reference sequence). CDR3 region: CASSDGRGSMNTEAFF. In DNA form, the CDR3 reads TGTGCCAGCAGCGACGGCAGGGGGTCCATGAACACTGAAGCTTTCTTT.

A word on this clonotype: One end of the junction fails to match germline, which may point to a read error. The genes are TRBV11-3 and TRBJ2-3; D not resolved. The CDR3 runs 14 residues. Germline V gene sequence: CDR1 SGHNT, CDR2 YENEEA. The CDR3 nucleotides read TGTGCCGGCAGCTTCAGGATGGGGACAGATACGCAGTATTTT. Its protein is CAGSFRMGTDTQYF.

Notes on this clonotype: The conserved phenylalanine or tryptophan normally closing the CDR3 is absent here, so this likely arose from a read error. The rearrangement links TRBV15 to TRBJ2-7; D is unclear. CDR3 length: 14 amino acids. CDR1 and CDR2 from the germline V gene are LNHNV and YYDKDF (reference sequence). V was shortened by 0 bases and J by 6 bases, with 12 bases between the two germline ends. CDR3: CATSRDQKVPEQYS. In nucleotides, the CDR3 is TGTGCCACCAGCAGAGATCAGAAGGTCCCCGAGCAGTACTCC.

This clonotype was picked up one time. The gene calls are TRBV3-1 and TRBJ2-2, with 7 bases lining up with TRBD1. The CDR3 loop spans 16 amino acids. Per the germline V gene, CDR1 is LGHDT and CDR2 is YNNKEL (reference sequence). V gave up 4 bases and J gave up 2 bases; unmatched junction bases: 7. CDR3 amino acids: CASSLARTGNTGELFF. The DNA of the CDR3 is TGTGCCAGCAGCCTCGCTAGGACAGGAAACACCGGGGAGCTGTTTTTT.

The chain links TRBV6-2 or TRBV6-3 to TRBJ2-7; 8 nucleotides agree with TRBD2. V shed 5 bases, J shed 2 bases, and the junction held 8 bases outside the gene matches. The V gene's germline CDR1 is MNHEY and CDR2 SVGEGT. This CDR3 region has 15 residues. CDR3 in amino acids: CASSTAAGAPYEQYF. The DNA of the CDR3 is TGTGCCAGCAGTACGGCAGCGGGAGCCCCCTACGAGCAGTACTTC.

The CDR3 loop is CASPGQGNTEAFF. In DNA form, the CDR3 reads TGTGCCTCTCCGGGACAGGGGAACACTGAAGCTTTCTTT. The chain couples TRBV30 to TRBJ1-1, with TRBD1 matching 9 bases. The J segment lost 1 base and the V segment lost 7 bases, leaving 4 bases of the junction unmatched. Germline-derived CDR1 and CDR2 are GTSNPN and SVGIG (reference sequence). The CDR3 has 13 amino acids.

In the case of this clonotype: It is likely a read error, because the conserved phenylalanine at the end of the CDR3 is missing. The chain uses TRBV19 and TRBJ2-3; 7 nucleotides align to TRBD1. Germline V gene data show CDR1 as LNHDA and CDR2 as SQIVND (reference sequence). Trimming at V came to 5 bases and at J to 0 bases, leaving 5 bases not matched to a gene. The length of the CDR3 is 15 residues. The CDR3, as DNA: TGTGCCAGTAGTCCGGGACAGAGAAGCACAGATACGCAGTATTCT. Protein: CASSPGQRSTDTQYS.

The sample holds many counts of this clonotype. The chain employs TRBV5-1 and TRBJ1-2; no clear D gene. Per germline, CDR1 SGHRS and CDR2 YFSETQ. This CDR3 is built from 14 residues. V was trimmed by 2 bases and J by 0 bases, leaving 8 bases between them. The CDR3 reads CASSFPGSNYGYTF. CDR3 coding DNA: TGCGCCAGCAGCTTCCCGGGATCTAACTATGGCTACACCTTC.

This clonotype turned up a few times. The CDR3 DNA sequence: TGTGCCAGCAGCCGACTAGCCAGGACGTACGAGCAGTACTTC. This gives the protein CASSRLARTYEQYF. This rearrangement joins TRBV11-2 to TRBJ2-7; TRBD2 matches at 7 bases. This CDR3 is built from 14 residues. Germline CDR1 SGHAT, CDR2 FQNNGV. V dropped 5 bases and J dropped 4; count of bases not matched to a gene: 8.

The V call is TRBV20-1, the J call TRBJ1-4; the match to TRBD1 covers 9 bases. This CDR3 has 15 amino acids. The V segment lost 4 bases and the J segment 4 bases; nucleotides outside the gene matches: 7. Germline CDR1 is DFQATT and CDR2 is SNEGSKA (reference sequence). The DNA for the CDR3 is TGCAGTGCTAAGGGGATGGGACAGGGTAATGAAAAACTGTTTTTT. This translates into CSAKGMGQGNEKLFF.

This clonotype was detected only a few times. The chain combines TRBV6-1 with TRBJ1-2; possibly TRBD1 for D (5 bases). Trimming shortened V by 8 bases and J by 8 bases, and 24 bases separated the two germline ends. The CDR3 loop spans 15 amino acids. Germline CDR1 is MNHNS and CDR2 is SASEGT. The CDR3 bases are TGTGCCAGCGACCCCCGTCAGGGTAGATTGGGCGGCTACACCTTC. As protein: CASDPRQGRLGGYTF.

This rearrangement joins TRBV24-1 to TRBJ2-1; 7 positions match TRBD1. J lost 4 bases, V lost 8 bases, and 4 bases had no gene match. The CDR3 contains 13 residues. Germline V lookup: CDR1 KGHDR, CDR2 SFDVKD. For the CDR3, the DNA is TGTGCCACCACGGACAGGCAATACAATGAGCAGTTCTTC. Residues: CATTDRQYNEQFF.

The chain carries TRBV5-6 and TRBJ2-4, with D unclear. The end of the DNA aligns better with TRBJ2-5, so the J call may be wrong. Germline V gives CDR1 SGHDT, CDR2 YYEEEE. The CDR3 runs to 13 residues. The CDR3 region has the DNA TGTGCCAGCAGCTTGCAGGCTTTGCGGACCCAGTACTTC. Translating gives CASSLQALRTQYF.

This clonotype occurred a few times. The chain recombines TRBV20-1 with TRBJ2-1, with 9 bases identical to TRBD1. J was trimmed by 5 bases and V by 0 bases; bases with no gene match: 5. This CDR3 region has 15 residues. The germline V gene encodes CDR1 DFQATT and CDR2 SNEGSKA (reference sequence). The CDR3 is CSARDHRDRDNEQFF. CDR3 DNA sequence: TGCAGTGCTAGAGATCACCGGGACAGGGACAATGAGCAGTTCTTC.

There are a few counts of this clonotype. The chain links TRBV20-1 to TRBJ2-7, with D perhaps matching TRBD2 (5 bases). Germline CDR1 and CDR2: DFQATT and SNEGSKA (reference sequence). The CDR3 sequence is 13 residues long. The V and J ends lost 3 bases and 7 bases respectively, with 16 bases between them. This CDR3 reads CSASRGPTGEQYF. In DNA form, the CDR3 reads TGCAGTGCTAGCCGGGGTCCGACGGGAGAGCAGTACTTC.

Concerning this clonotype itself: One base away lies a much larger clone, so this may be a sequencing read error. The chain combines TRBV10-3 with TRBJ1-5; D is undetermined. The CDR3 runs to 12 residues. V lost 4 bases, J lost 5 bases, and 6 bases lay in between. The germline V gene encodes CDR1 ENHRY and CDR2 SYGVKD. CDR3 sequence (DNA): TGTGCCATCAGTGGCACCGATCAGCCCCAGCATTTT. Its translation: CAISGTDQPQHF.

This chain connects TRBV9 to TRBJ1-2, with no clear D. The CDR3 spans 14 residues. V gave up 0 bases and J gave up 8 bases, with 14 bases separating them. Germline V gene sequence: CDR1 SGDLS, CDR2 YYNGEE. CDR3 in amino acids: CASSVASRITGYTF. The CDR3 coding sequence is TGTGCCAGCAGCGTAGCTTCCCGAATTACCGGCTACACCTTC.